The T cell receptor beta chain under discussion was sequenced for a study of glioma-infiltrating T cells after dendritic cell vaccination. Whole-study context: Patients had newly diagnosed or recurrent glioblastoma and received dendritic cell vaccines. Autologous tumor lysate was loaded overnight onto monocyte-derived dendritic cells grown seven days with IL-4 and GM-CSF. Overall study results and limits: Survival was not directly related to TCR clonality in these patients.

The length of the CDR3 is 13 residues. V shed 5 bases and J 5 bases; nucleotides not matched to a gene: 5. The germline V gene encodes CDR1 SEHNR and CDR2 FQNEAQ (reference sequence). To note about this clone: The antigen remains undetermined.

Up to about 2 ug genomic DNA was used for TCRB CDR3 amplification. Repertoires were generated with immunoSEQ multiplex PCR, while TCRdb's copy carries only in-frame clones and drops some. The data show tens of thousands of clones, over 75% seen once. This specimen was blood, taken before dendritic cell vaccination. This rearrangement joins TRBV7-9 to TRBJ2-7; TRBD2 matches 8 bases. This TCR came from a human donor with glioblastoma. The CDR3 reads CASSAAGADEQYF. The CDR3 DNA reads TGTGCCAGCAGCGCAGCGGGAGCGGACGAGCAGTACTTC.